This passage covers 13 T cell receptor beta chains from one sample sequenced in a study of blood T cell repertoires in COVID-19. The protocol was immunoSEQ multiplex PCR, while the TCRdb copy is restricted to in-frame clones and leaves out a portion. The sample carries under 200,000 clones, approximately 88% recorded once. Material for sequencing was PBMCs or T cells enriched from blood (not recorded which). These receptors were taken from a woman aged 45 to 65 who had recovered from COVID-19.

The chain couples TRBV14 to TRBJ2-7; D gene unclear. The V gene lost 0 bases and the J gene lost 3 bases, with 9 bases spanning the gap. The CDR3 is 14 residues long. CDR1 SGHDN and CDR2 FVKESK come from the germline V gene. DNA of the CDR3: TGTGCCAGCAGCCAAGAGACTCCGAGCTACGAGCAGTACTTC. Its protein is CASSQETPSYEQYF.

The CDR3, as DNA: TGCGCCAGCAGCGTGGGAGAAATTAGCAATCAGCCCCAGCATTTT. This translates into CASSVGEISNQPQHF. The genes are TRBV5-1 and TRBJ1-5; D is unresolved. Germline assignment: CDR1 SGHRS and CDR2 YFSETQ. The CDR3 runs to 15 residues. V was cut by 4 bases and J by 0 bases, with 11 bases left in between. Together with reference TRBV5-1 and TRBJ1-5, the CDR3 gives the full variable domain: KAGVTQTPRYLIKTRGQQVTLSCSPISGHRSVSWYQQTPGQGLQFLFEYFSETQRNKGNFPGRFSGRQFSNSRSEMNVSTLELGDSALYLCASSVGEISNQPQHFGDGTRLSIL.

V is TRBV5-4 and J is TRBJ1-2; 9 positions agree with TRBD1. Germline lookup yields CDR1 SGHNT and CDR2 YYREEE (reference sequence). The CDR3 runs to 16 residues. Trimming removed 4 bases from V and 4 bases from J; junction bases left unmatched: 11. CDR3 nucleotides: TGTGCCAGCAGCACGCCGGGACAGGGACGTAGCTATGGCTACACCTTC. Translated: CASSTPGQGRSYGYTF.

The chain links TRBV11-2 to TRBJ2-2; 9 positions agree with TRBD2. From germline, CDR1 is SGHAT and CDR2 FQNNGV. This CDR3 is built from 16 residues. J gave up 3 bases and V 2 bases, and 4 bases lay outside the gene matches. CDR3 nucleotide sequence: TGTGCCAGCAGCTTAATCGGACTAGCGTACACCGGGGAGCTGTTTTTT. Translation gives CASSLIGLAYTGELFF.

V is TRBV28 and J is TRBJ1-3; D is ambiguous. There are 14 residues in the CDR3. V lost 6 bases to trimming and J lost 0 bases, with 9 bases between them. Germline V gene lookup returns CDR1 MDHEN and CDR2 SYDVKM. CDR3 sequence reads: CASSSDNSGNTIYF. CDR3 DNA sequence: TGTGCCAGCAGCTCCGACAACTCTGGAAACACCATATATTTT. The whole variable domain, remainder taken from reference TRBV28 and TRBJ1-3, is DVKVTQSSRYLVKRTGEKVFLECVQDMDHENMFWYRQDPGLGLRLIYFSYDVKMKEKGDIPEGYSVSREKKERFSLILESASTNQTSMYLCASSSDNSGNTIYFGEGSWLTVV.

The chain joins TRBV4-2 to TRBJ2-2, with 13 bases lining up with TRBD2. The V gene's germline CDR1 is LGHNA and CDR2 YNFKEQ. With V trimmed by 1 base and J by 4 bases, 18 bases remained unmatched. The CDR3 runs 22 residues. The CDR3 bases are TGTGCCAGCAGCCAAGTAATAATCCCCTGGGGGACTAGCGGGGTCGGCACCGGGGAGCTGTTTTTT. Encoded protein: CASSQVIIPWGTSGVGTGELFF.

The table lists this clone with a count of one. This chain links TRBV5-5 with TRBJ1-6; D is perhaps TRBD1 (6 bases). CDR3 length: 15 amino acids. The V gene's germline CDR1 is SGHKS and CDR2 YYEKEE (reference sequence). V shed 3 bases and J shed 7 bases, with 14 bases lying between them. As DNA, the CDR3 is TGTGCCAGCAGCTCGGTGGGACAAAGAAATTCACCCCTCCACTTT. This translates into CASSSVGQRNSPLHF.

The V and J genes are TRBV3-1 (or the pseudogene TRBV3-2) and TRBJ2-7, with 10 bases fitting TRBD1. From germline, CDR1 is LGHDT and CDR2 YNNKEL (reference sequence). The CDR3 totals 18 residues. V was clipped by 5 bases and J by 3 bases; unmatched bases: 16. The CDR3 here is CASSTLGTGVPFDYEQYF. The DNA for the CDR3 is TGTGCCAGCAGCACCCTCGGGACAGGGGTCCCATTCGACTACGAGCAGTACTTC.

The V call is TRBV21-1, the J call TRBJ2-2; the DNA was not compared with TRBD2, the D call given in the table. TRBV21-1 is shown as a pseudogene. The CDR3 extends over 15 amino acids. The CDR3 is CASSKGLADTGELFF. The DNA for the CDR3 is TGTGCCAGCAGCAAAGGACTAGCGGACACCGGGGAGCTGTTTTTT.

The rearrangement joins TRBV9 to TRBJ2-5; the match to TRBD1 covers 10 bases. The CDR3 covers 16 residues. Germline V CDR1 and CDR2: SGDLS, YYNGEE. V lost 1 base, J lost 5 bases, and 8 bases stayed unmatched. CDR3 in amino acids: CASSVNPDRGHETQYF. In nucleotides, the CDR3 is TGTGCCAGCAGCGTAAACCCTGACAGGGGGCATGAGACCCAGTACTTC.

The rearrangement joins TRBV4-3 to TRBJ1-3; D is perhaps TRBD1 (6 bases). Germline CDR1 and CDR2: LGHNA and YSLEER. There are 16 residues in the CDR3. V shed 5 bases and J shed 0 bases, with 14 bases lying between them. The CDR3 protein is CASSNRDTSSGNTIYF. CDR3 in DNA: TGCGCCAGCAGCAACCGGGACACCTCCTCTGGAAACACCATATATTTT.

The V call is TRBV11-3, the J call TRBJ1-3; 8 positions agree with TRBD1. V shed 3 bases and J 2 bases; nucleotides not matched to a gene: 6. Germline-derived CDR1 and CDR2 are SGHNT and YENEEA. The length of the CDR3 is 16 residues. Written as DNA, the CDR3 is TGTGCCAGCAGCTTTTCAGGGGGCACTCCTGGAAACACCATATATTTT. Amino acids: CASSFSGGTPGNTIYF.

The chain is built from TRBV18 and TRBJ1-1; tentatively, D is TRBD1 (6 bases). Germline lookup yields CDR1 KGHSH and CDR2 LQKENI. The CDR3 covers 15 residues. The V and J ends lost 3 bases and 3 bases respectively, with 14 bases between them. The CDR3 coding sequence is TGTGCCAGCTCACCCCGACAGGATATGGACACTGAAGCTTTCTTT. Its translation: CASSPRQDMDTEAFF.